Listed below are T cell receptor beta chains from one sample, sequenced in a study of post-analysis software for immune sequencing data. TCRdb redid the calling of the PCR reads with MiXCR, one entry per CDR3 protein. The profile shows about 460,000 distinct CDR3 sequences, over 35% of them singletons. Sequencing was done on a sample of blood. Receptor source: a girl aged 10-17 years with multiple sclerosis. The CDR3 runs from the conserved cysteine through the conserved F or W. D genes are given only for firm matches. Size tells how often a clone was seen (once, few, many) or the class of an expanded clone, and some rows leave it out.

cdr3_nt: TGTGCCAGCAGTCCCCTAAGTGCCAGGGTAGGTTTCTACGAGCAGTACTTC
cdr3_aa: CASSPLSARVGFYEQYF
clone_size: NA
j_call: TRBJ2-7
v_call: TRBV12-3/TRBV12-4
d_call: NA

cdr3_nt: TGTGCCAGCAGTGGATACAGGAGCAATCAGCCCCAGCATTTT
cdr3_aa: CASSGYRSNQPQHF
clone_size: NA
j_call: TRBJ1-5
v_call: TRBV27
d_call: NA

cdr3_nt: TGCAGTGCCAGGGACAGGGGGGAGTTAGAGTATGGCTACACCTTC
cdr3_aa: CSARDRGELEYGYTF
clone_size: NA
j_call: TRBJ1-2
v_call: TRBV20-1
d_call: TRBD1

cdr3_nt: TGCGCCAGCAGCTTGAACGACCCTCTCTACGAGCAGTACTTC
cdr3_aa: CASSLNDPLYEQYF
clone_size: few
j_call: TRBJ2-7
v_call: TRBV5-1
d_call: NA

cdr3_nt: TGTGCCAGCAGTTACTCTGGGACTAGCGGGAGAGGCGAGCAGTTCTTC
cdr3_aa: CASSYSGTSGRGEQFF
clone_size: NA
j_call: TRBJ2-1
v_call: TRBV6-2/TRBV6-3
d_call: TRBD2

cdr3_nt: TGTGCCAGCAGTGAGAGCGGGGTACGGCAGTACTTC
cdr3_aa: CASSESGVRQYF
clone_size: few
j_call: TRBJ2-4
v_call: TRBV6-1
d_call: TRBD2

cdr3_nt: TGTGCCAGCACTGGACTAGCGGGAGCACAAGAGACCCAGTACTTC
cdr3_aa: CASTGLAGAQETQYF
clone_size: few
j_call: TRBJ2-5
v_call: TRBV2
d_call: TRBD2

cdr3_nt: TGCGCCAGCAGCTTGGATCAGGGTATCTATGGCTACACCTTC
cdr3_aa: CASSLDQGIYGYTF
clone_size: NA
j_call: TRBJ1-2
v_call: TRBV5-1
d_call: NA

cdr3_nt: TGCGCCAGCAGCTTGATAGTCGAGGGGGAGCAGACCCAGTACTTC
cdr3_aa: CASSLIVEGEQTQYF
clone_size: NA
j_call: TRBJ2-5
v_call: TRBV5-1
d_call: NA

cdr3_nt: TGCAGTGCTAGAGGGACAGGGGCGGCTCTTCGCTACACCTTC
cdr3_aa: CSARGTGAALRYTF
clone_size: few
j_call: TRBJ1-2
v_call: TRBV20-1
d_call: TRBD1

cdr3_nt: TGTGCCAGCAGTTTAGCGACAGGGGTGGGCGAGCAGTACTTC
cdr3_aa: CASSLATGVGEQYF
clone_size: NA
j_call: TRBJ2-7
v_call: TRBV12-3/TRBV12-4
d_call: TRBD1

cdr3_nt: TGTGCCACCAGCAGACCGGGAGCTAGCGGTTCTTACAATGAGCAGTTCTTC
cdr3_aa: CATSRPGASGSYNEQFF
clone_size: few
j_call: TRBJ2-1
v_call: TRBV15
d_call: TRBD2

cdr3_nt: TGTGCCAGCAGTGAAATGGACGCTAACTATGGCTACACCTTC
cdr3_aa: CASSEMDANYGYTF
clone_size: NA
j_call: TRBJ1-2
v_call: TRBV2
d_call: NA

cdr3_nt: TGTGCCAGCAGCGCTCCCGGTGATGAGCAGTTCTTC
cdr3_aa: CASSAPGDEQFF
clone_size: NA
j_call: TRBJ2-1
v_call: TRBV7-3
d_call: NA

cdr3_nt: TGTGCCAGCAGTAGACAGGGGAAGCAGTTCTTC
cdr3_aa: CASSRQGKQFF
clone_size: NA
j_call: TRBJ2-1
v_call: TRBV12-3/TRBV12-4
d_call: TRBD1

cdr3_nt: TGTGCCAGCAGTGAATTAACCAGCGGACCCCCCAATGAGCAGTTCTTC
cdr3_aa: CASSELTSGPPNEQFF
clone_size: few
j_call: TRBJ2-1
v_call: TRBV25-1
d_call: NA

cdr3_nt: TGCGCCAGCACCGCACAACAGGGGGCGTATGGCTACACCTTC
cdr3_aa: CASTAQQGAYGYTF
clone_size: NA
j_call: TRBJ1-2
v_call: TRBV5-1
d_call: TRBD1

cdr3_nt: TGTGCCAGTAGTCCCTTAGCGGGAGGGCGGCAGGAGACCCAGTACTTC
cdr3_aa: CASSPLAGGRQETQYF
clone_size: NA
j_call: TRBJ2-5
v_call: TRBV19
d_call: TRBD2

cdr3_nt: TGTGCCAGCAGTGCAACAGGGGCCTATGGCTACACCTTC
cdr3_aa: CASSATGAYGYTF
clone_size: NA
j_call: TRBJ1-2
v_call: TRBV27
d_call: TRBD1

cdr3_nt: TGTGCCAGCAGCTTAGGGGAGCTGTACGAGCAGTACTTC
cdr3_aa: CASSLGELYEQYF
clone_size: NA
j_call: TRBJ2-7
v_call: TRBV7-6
d_call: NA

cdr3_nt: TGTGCCAGCAGCGGCACGGACAGGTTGGATGACTACGAGCAGTACTTC
cdr3_aa: CASSGTDRLDDYEQYF
clone_size: NA
j_call: TRBJ2-7
v_call: TRBV7-9
d_call: TRBD1

cdr3_nt: TGTGCCAGCAGTTTGAGTGGGGACGGGGGCTACACCTTC
cdr3_aa: CASSLSGDGGYTF
clone_size: NA
j_call: TRBJ1-2
v_call: TRBV27
d_call: NA

cdr3_nt: TGTGCCATCCGCCCCGGGACAGGGAAGGACATGTGGAGCAATGAGCAGTTCTTC
cdr3_aa: CAIRPGTGKDMWSNEQFF
clone_size: NA
j_call: TRBJ2-1
v_call: TRBV10-3
d_call: TRBD1

cdr3_nt: TGTGCCAGCAGCTTAAGTACAGGGCGGACTGAAGCTTTCTTT
cdr3_aa: CASSLSTGRTEAFF
clone_size: few
j_call: TRBJ1-1
v_call: TRBV7-6
d_call: NA

cdr3_nt: TGTGCCACCAGTGATCAGACTAGCGCGTACAATGAGCAGTTCTTC
cdr3_aa: CATSDQTSAYNEQFF
clone_size: NA
j_call: TRBJ2-1
v_call: TRBV24-1
d_call: TRBD2

cdr3_nt: TGCAGTGCCCGGACAGGGATCGCGGAAGCTTTCTTT
cdr3_aa: CSARTGIAEAFF
clone_size: NA
j_call: TRBJ1-1
v_call: TRBV20-1
d_call: TRBD1

cdr3_nt: TGTGCCATCAGTGAGTCGGGTGAGGGGACGTGGAGAAAGACCCAGTACTTC
cdr3_aa: CAISESGEGTWRKTQYF
clone_size: NA
j_call: TRBJ2-5
v_call: TRBV10-3
d_call: NA

cdr3_nt: TGCAGTGCTAGGGTGAGCGCCTACAATGAGCAGTTCTTC
cdr3_aa: CSARVSAYNEQFF
clone_size: NA
j_call: TRBJ2-1
v_call: TRBV20-1
d_call: NA

cdr3_nt: TGCAGTGCCACAGCTAGGAGCACAGATACGCAGTATTTT
cdr3_aa: CSATARSTDTQYF
clone_size: NA
j_call: TRBJ2-3
v_call: TRBV20-1
d_call: NA

cdr3_nt: TGTGCCAGCAGCCCAGAGACTGGGGCCGGGGAGCTGTTTTTT
cdr3_aa: CASSPETGAGELFF
clone_size: NA
j_call: TRBJ2-2
v_call: TRBV3-1
d_call: NA

cdr3_nt: TGCGCCAGCAGCTTCGTTTCTAGCGGGAGCTACAATGAGCAGTTCTTC
cdr3_aa: CASSFVSSGSYNEQFF
clone_size: many
j_call: TRBJ2-1
v_call: TRBV5-1
d_call: TRBD2

cdr3_nt: TGTGCCAGCAGCGTAGGGTCGGCCCCCGGTCAGCCCCAGCATTTT
cdr3_aa: CASSVGSAPGQPQHF
clone_size: few
j_call: TRBJ1-5
v_call: TRBV9
d_call: NA

cdr3_nt: TGTGCCATCAGTGAGTCCTCGGAGGCCTACGAGCAGTACTTC
cdr3_aa: CAISESSEAYEQYF
clone_size: few
j_call: TRBJ2-7
v_call: TRBV10-3
d_call: NA

cdr3_nt: TGCAGTGCTAGACCTACCGGCCCCCTAAGCGGTTACTCCTACAATGAGCAGTTCTTC
cdr3_aa: CSARPTGPLSGYSYNEQFF
clone_size: NA
j_call: TRBJ2-1
v_call: TRBV20-1
d_call: NA

cdr3_nt: TGTGCCAGCAGTGCCCCCGGGACTAGCGGGAGTTACGAGCAGTACTTC
cdr3_aa: CASSAPGTSGSYEQYF
clone_size: NA
j_call: TRBJ2-7
v_call: TRBV6-2/TRBV6-3
d_call: TRBD2

cdr3_nt: TGCAGTGCTAGGGCGACAGGGGAAAGGAACGAGCAGTACTTC
cdr3_aa: CSARATGERNEQYF
clone_size: NA
j_call: TRBJ2-7
v_call: TRBV20-1
d_call: TRBD1

cdr3_nt: TGCAGCGTTGGCGGCTCGGGGAATGAGCAGTTCTTC
cdr3_aa: CSVGGSGNEQFF
clone_size: NA
j_call: TRBJ2-1
v_call: TRBV29-1
d_call: NA

cdr3_nt: TGTGCCAGCAGCTTAGATTATACGGGAGCGGAGGGCACAGATACGCAGTATTTT
cdr3_aa: CASSLDYTGAEGTDTQYF
clone_size: NA
j_call: TRBJ2-3
v_call: TRBV11-2
d_call: NA

cdr3_nt: TGCGCCAGCAGCCAAGCGATGAGCGGAACCTACGAGCAGTACTTC
cdr3_aa: CASSQAMSGTYEQYF
clone_size: NA
j_call: TRBJ2-7
v_call: TRBV4-1
d_call: NA

cdr3_nt: TGCAGCGTTGCACCTAATAGACTAGCGGGTAATGAGCAGTTCTTC
cdr3_aa: CSVAPNRLAGNEQFF
clone_size: NA
j_call: TRBJ2-1
v_call: TRBV29-1
d_call: TRBD2

cdr3_nt: TGTGCCAGCAGTGAATGGGGTGGGCTAGCGGGATTCGAGCAGTTCTTC
cdr3_aa: CASSEWGGLAGFEQFF
clone_size: NA
j_call: TRBJ2-1
v_call: TRBV2
d_call: TRBD2

cdr3_nt: TGTGCCATCTTAGTCCCTCCCAATGAGCAGTTCTTC
cdr3_aa: CAILVPPNEQFF
clone_size: NA
j_call: TRBJ2-1
v_call: TRBV10-3
d_call: NA